Listed below are T cell receptor beta chains from one sample, sequenced in a study of early T cells in non-severe SARS-CoV-2 infection. A single record per CDR3 protein comes from TCRdb applying MiXCR to the 5' RACE reads. The repertoire holds more than 80,000 distinct CDR3 sequences, with around 16% as singletons. Sequenced sample: whole blood. The receptors here all came from an adult who was a healthcare worker with PCR-confirmed SARS-CoV-2 infection or an uninfected control (not recorded which). Both conserved end residues are part of each CDR3.

j_gene: TRBJ2-5; v_gene: TRBV28; CDR3aa: CASSFAGVQEETQYF
j_gene: TRBJ1-2; v_gene: TRBV6-6; CDR3aa: CASSPGTGFGYTF
j_gene: TRBJ2-1; v_gene: TRBV7-6; CDR3aa: CASSSRGNEQFF
j_gene: TRBJ2-2; v_gene: TRBV20-1; CDR3aa: CSASGRTNTGELFF
j_gene: TRBJ2-7; v_gene: TRBV20-1; CDR3aa: CSARDPTLAGEQYF
j_gene: TRBJ1-1; v_gene: TRBV11-2; CDR3aa: CASSSEGGLGAFF
j_gene: TRBJ2-7; v_gene: TRBV7-2; CDR3aa: CASSLSQGTYEQYF
j_gene: TRBJ2-7; v_gene: TRBV29-1; CDR3aa: CSVVAGGLVYEQYF
j_gene: TRBJ2-3; v_gene: TRBV29-1; CDR3aa: CSSIVVAVARDTQYF
j_gene: TRBJ2-1; v_gene: TRBV6-6; CDR3aa: CASSYPASNSYNEQFF
j_gene: TRBJ2-1; v_gene: TRBV24-1; CDR3aa: CATSDLTVDGGEQFF
j_gene: TRBJ2-4; v_gene: TRBV29-1; CDR3aa: CSVEDQGRTNIQYF
j_gene: TRBJ2-3; v_gene: TRBV25-1; CDR3aa: CASSESTGDTQYF
j_gene: TRBJ2-2; v_gene: TRBV19; CDR3aa: CASSIRLAGALRTGELFF
j_gene: TRBJ1-5; v_gene: TRBV12-3/TRBV12-4; CDR3aa: CASSDMRTADNQPQHF
j_gene: TRBJ2-3; v_gene: TRBV20-1; CDR3aa: CSARWANEPTDTQYF
j_gene: TRBJ1-4; v_gene: TRBV7-9; CDR3aa: CASSLAGAGEKLFF
j_gene: TRBJ2-1; v_gene: TRBV9; CDR3aa: CASSRAPGHLSSYNEQFF
j_gene: TRBJ2-2; v_gene: TRBV5-4; CDR3aa: CASRSSNTNTGELFF
j_gene: TRBJ2-7; v_gene: TRBV10-3; CDR3aa: CAIGRDSYEQYF
j_gene: TRBJ2-7; v_gene: TRBV7-2; CDR3aa: CASSFSGTGRYEQYF
j_gene: TRBJ2-7; v_gene: TRBV20-1; CDR3aa: CSATPDRTYEQYF
j_gene: TRBJ1-3; v_gene: TRBV7-9; CDR3aa: CASSPTLGSENTIYF